These T cell receptor beta chains were read from a single sample in a study of CD8+ T cells in alopecia areata. Here immunoSEQ multiplex PCR was the method, and the copy in TCRdb shows in-frame clones only, minus some. The sample holds 95,000 to 110,000 clones, approximately 90% seen once. The material sequenced was CD8+ T cells sorted from blood, taken at week 34, from a patient treated with tofacitinib. These receptors were taken from a human donor with alopecia areata. The CDR3 runs from the conserved cysteine through the conserved F or W. The D gene is left open where the match is weak. Expanded clones get a size class; other rows say once, few or many, or leave the size out.

>TRBJ2-7|.|TRBV25-1|.
CASRTTDSYEQYF
TGTGCCAGCAGAACGACAGACTCCTACGAGCAGTACTTC
>TRBJ2-7|.|TRBV5-6|.
CASSTTRTLSTYEQYF
TGTGCCAGCAGCACGACTCGGACACTCTCAACCTACGAGCAGTACTTC
>TRBJ2-7|.|TRBV7-9|.
CASSLGEAYEQYF
TGTGCCAGCAGCTTAGGCGAGGCCTACGAGCAGTACTTC
>TRBJ2-1|TRBD2|TRBV7-2|once
CASSAGLAGTERQFF
TGTGCCAGCAGCGCGGGACTAGCGGGAACGGAACGGCAGTTCTTC
>TRBJ1-2|.|TRBV29-1|.
CSVEGGSSYNYGYTF
TGCAGCGTTGAAGGTGGGAGTTCCTATAACTATGGCTACACCTTC
>TRBJ1-2|.|TRBV9|.
CASNPGDSYGYTF
TGTGCCAGCAACCCAGGGGATAGCTATGGCTACACCTTC
>TRBJ2-7|.|TRBV7-9|.
CASSPEGRSYEQYF
TGTGCCAGCAGCCCTGAGGGCCGTTCCTACGAGCAGTACTTC
>TRBJ1-1|TRBD1|TRBV4-1|once
CASSLRQGDMNTEAFF
TGCGCCAGCAGCCTCCGACAGGGAGACATGAACACTGAAGCTTTCTTT
>TRBJ2-7|TRBD1|TRBV7-9|.
CASSFSDRESLEQYF
TGTGCCAGCAGCTTCTCCGACAGGGAGTCGTTGGAGCAGTACTTC
>TRBJ2-7|.|TRBV5-4|.
CASSLAPYEQYF
TGTGCCAGCAGCTTGGCCCCTTACGAGCAGTACTTC